This T cell receptor beta chain comes out of a study of cytomegalovirus exposure and HLA in healthy donors. A multiplex PCR was run with 60 Vbeta primers and 13 Jbeta primers. Libraries were prepared by immunoSEQ multiplex PCR; TCRdb keeps only in-frame clonotypes and omits some of them. The sample includes around 88,000 clones. In germline, CDR1 is MDHEN, CDR2 SYDVKM. V was clipped by 3 bases and J by 4 bases; unmatched bases: 2. CDR3 length equals 13 residues. Sequenced material: PBMCs. The origin of this receptor is a girl aged 10 to 17 in good health and CMV-seropositive. The chain has TRBV28 and TRBJ1-2; 7 nucleotides line up with TRBD1. CDR3 protein: CASSLGQPYGYTF. CDR3 in DNA: TGTGCCAGCAGTTTGGGACAGCCCTATGGCTACACCTTC.